This T cell receptor beta chain emerged from a study of blood T cell repertoires in COVID-19. The assay was immunoSEQ multiplex PCR, and TCRdb's table has in-frame clones only and misses some. The sample lists more than 250,000 clones, roughly 84% occurring once. V lost 6 bases to trimming and J lost 7 bases, with 26 bases between them. The germline V gene has CDR1 SGHRS and CDR2 YFSETQ. CDR3 length equals 17 residues. This receptor was obtained from a man aged 45-60 years with active or convalescent COVID-19. This sequence joins TRBV5-1 and TRBJ2-1, with a possible D match to TRBD2 (6 bases). Material: peripheral blood. The DNA for the CDR3 is TGCGCCAGCACCTACCCTCTCGGAGCGGGCCGGTCGAATGAGCAGTTCTTC. Amino acids: CASTYPLGAGRSNEQFF.